The clone carrying this T cell receptor (beta chain) was seen more than once but under ten times. Its antigen is undetermined. This entry is derived from a study of cytomegalovirus exposure and HLA in healthy donors. Study-wide background: Genetic ancestry analysis placed approximately 80% of the 300 to 500 donors that were genotyped in the Caucasian-associated cluster. General study points: CMV serostatus was the only recorded immune exposure for donors. Earlier findings revealed that most TCR beta V segments proved productive either about 87% or about 30% of the time. Researchers reportedly found TCR beta sequences accurately predicted most subjects' HLA-A and HLA-B alleles.

A multiplex PCR was run with 60 Vbeta primers and 13 Jbeta primers. Generated by immunoSEQ multiplex PCR, the TCRdb table keeps only in-frame clones and is missing some. The sample records roughly 120,000 clones, 60% to 80% being singletons. The sequencing input was PBMCs. The clonotype comes from a man aged 18 to 30 in good health and CMV-seropositive.

CDR3 DNA sequence: TGTGCCAGCAGCTTACATAGCCCAGGGTATGGCTACACCTTC. Translated: CASSLHSPGYGYTF. The chain uses TRBV6-5 and TRBJ1-2; a possible D gene is TRBD1 (5 bases). V was shortened by 6 bases and J by 5 bases, with 16 bases between the two germline ends. The germline CDR1 and CDR2 sequences are MNHEY and SVGAGI. This CDR3 has 14 amino acids.